These T cell receptor beta chains were read from a single sample in a study of T cell responses to AZD1222 COVID-19 vaccine. This table comes from immunoSEQ multiplex PCR, and its TCRdb copy is limited to in-frame clones, with some not included. The sample yields approximately 150,000 clones, about 93% seen once. This sample comprised peripheral blood, obtained on day 0 of AZD1222 vaccination. The receptors originated from an adult in good health. CDR3s include the opening cysteine and the closing phenylalanine or tryptophan. The D gene is left open where the match is weak. A row's size may be missing; if present it is once, few, many or a size class.

V gene	clone size	J gene	D gene	CDR3 DNA	CDR3 protein
TRBV5-6	.	TRBJ2-2	.	TGTGCCAGCAGCTTGGGCCTCAGGGGAAGTGACACCGGGGAGCTGTTTTTT	CASSLGLRGSDTGELFF
TRBV24-1	.	TRBJ1-5	.	TGTGCCACCAGTGATTCAACTAGAGGTCAGCCCCAGCATTTT	CATSDSTRGQPQHF
TRBV27	.	TRBJ2-4	TRBD2	TGTGCCAGCAGTTTAAAGTTTACAGCTGGGACTAGCGGGGCCAAAAACATTCAGTACTTC	CASSLKFTAGTSGAKNIQYF
TRBV5-4	.	TRBJ2-2	TRBD1	TGTGCCAGCAGCTTGTTAACAGGGGGCAACACCGGGGAGCTGTTTTTT	CASSLLTGGNTGELFF
TRBV24-1	.	TRBJ2-1	TRBD2	TGTGCCACCAGTGAAGAAACTAGCGGGAGCGGGAATGAGCAGTTCTTC	CATSEETSGSGNEQFF
TRBV6-5	.	TRBJ1-1	.	TGTGCCATCCATATGGGGGCGAGGACTGAAGCTTTCTTT	CAIHMGARTEAFF
TRBV12-5	.	TRBJ1-1	.	TGTGCTAGTGGTTTGGTACCCGGCAGGGGCGAAGCTTTCTTT	CASGLVPGRGEAFF
TRBV7-2	.	TRBJ2-5	TRBD2	TGTGCCAGCAGCTTAGCCGGGGGTCGACTAGCTAGCGGGAGGGCCGGTGGAGAGACCCAGTACTTC	CASSLAGGRLASGRAGGETQYF
TRBV3-1/TRBV3-2	.	TRBJ1-3	.	TGTGCCAGCAGCCAACGGGGGATTACTGGAAACACCATATATTTT	CASSQRGITGNTIYF
TRBV19	.	TRBJ2-1	.	TGTGCCAGTAGTATTTTTTTGTCTGGTTACAATGAGCAGTTCTTC	CASSIFLSGYNEQFF
TRBV27	.	TRBJ1-5	TRBD1	TGTGCCAGCAGTTCTCGACAGGGCCAGCCCCAGCATTTT	CASSSRQGQPQHF
TRBV2	once	TRBJ1-5	TRBD1	TGTGCCAGCAGTCGACAGGGGGTGGCCTTAGGGAATCAGCCCCAGCATTTT	CASSRQGVALGNQPQHF
TRBV5-5	.	TRBJ1-5	TRBD1	TGTGCCAGCAGCTTGCGGGGGGCCCACAGGGGAGGGTTCCAGCATTTT	CASSLRGAHRGGFQHF
TRBV7-9	once	TRBJ1-1	TRBD1	TGTGCCAGCAGCTTAGTTTGGGGACAGGGGACTACGGGCACTGAAGCTTTCTTT	CASSLVWGQGTTGTEAFF
TRBV27	.	TRBJ1-2	TRBD1	TGTGCCAGCGGGGGACAGGGTGATTTTGATGGCTACACCTTC	CASGGQGDFDGYTF
TRBV7-9	.	TRBJ2-2	.	TGTGCCAGCAGCTTACTAGTTGGCACCGGGGAGCTGTTTTTT	CASSLLVGTGELFF
TRBV9	.	TRBJ1-1	.	TGTGCCAGCAGCCCAGGGGATCTAGGAGTGAACACTGAAGCTTTCTTT	CASSPGDLGVNTEAFF
TRBV6-2/TRBV6-3	.	TRBJ1-2	.	TGTGCCAGCAGTTACTCCGGACAGTCACGCTATGGCTACACCTTC	CASSYSGQSRYGYTF
TRBV24-1	.	TRBJ2-1	.	TGTGCCACCAGTGATCATACAGAGAATGAGCAGTTCTTC	CATSDHTENEQFF
TRBV28	.	TRBJ2-4	.	TGTGCCAGCAGTTTCGGACAGGCCAAAAACATTCAGTACTTC	CASSFGQAKNIQYF
TRBV3-1/TRBV3-2	.	TRBJ2-5	TRBD2	TGTGCCAGCAGCCAAGATTGGGGAGGGCCGAGGAAGACCCAGTACTTC	CASSQDWGGPRKTQYF
TRBV28	.	TRBJ2-1	TRBD2	TGTGCCAGCAGCCCCTGGACTAGCGAGCATAGGGAGCAGTTCTTC	CASSPWTSEHREQFF
TRBV28	.	TRBJ2-2	.	TGTGCCAGCAGTTTTCTCTCCGGGGAGCTGTTTTTT	CASSFLSGELFF
TRBV27	.	TRBJ2-7	.	TGTGCCAGCAGTACCAGGAGCTCCTACGAGCAGTACTTC	CASSTRSSYEQYF
TRBV9	.	TRBJ2-7	TRBD2	TGTGCCAGCAGCGTGGGGGGACTAGCGGGCCACGAGCAGTACTTC	CASSVGGLAGHEQYF
TRBV6-2/TRBV6-3	.	TRBJ1-2	TRBD1	TGTGCCAGCAGTGGACAGGTATATGGCTACACCTTC	CASSGQVYGYTF
TRBV19	.	TRBJ2-7	.	TGTGCCAGTGCCACTGGGAGCGGGTTACCCCCCTACGAGCAGTACTTC	CASATGSGLPPYEQYF
TRBV5-1	once	TRBJ1-2	.	TGCGCCAGCAGCTTGCATCAGGTCTATGGCTACACCTTC	CASSLHQVYGYTF
TRBV21-1	.	TRBJ2-7	.	TGTGCCAGCAGCCGGGACTCGAGCTCCTACGAGCAGTACTTC	CASSRDSSSYEQYF
TRBV18	.	TRBJ2-1	.	TGTGCCAGCTCACTGGGGCTAGACAATGAGCAGTTCTTC	CASSLGLDNEQFF
TRBV5-6	.	TRBJ1-1	TRBD1	TGTGCCAGCAGCCTGGGGCAGGGGGTGAACACTGAAGCTTTCTTT	CASSLGQGVNTEAFF
TRBV18	.	TRBJ1-2	.	TGTGCCAGCTCACCCCTTGATCAGGGGAATCATGGCTACACCTTC	CASSPLDQGNHGYTF
TRBV5-1	.	TRBJ2-7	.	TGCGCCAGCCGGGGGGCCACCTACGAGCAGTACTTC	CASRGATYEQYF
TRBV10-1	.	TRBJ1-5	.	TGCGCCAGCAGGGCCGCGGGGGTGATTCGGCCCCAGCATTTT	CASRAAGVIRPQHF
TRBV6-5	.	TRBJ2-7	.	TGTGCCAGCAGTCCCTGGGCCATGAGCTCCTACGAGCAGTACTTC	CASSPWAMSSYEQYF
TRBV28	.	TRBJ2-5	TRBD1	TGTGCCAGCAGCCGGGGACAGGGACGAGAGACCCAGTACTTC	CASSRGQGRETQYF
TRBV2	.	TRBJ1-2	TRBD1	TGTGCCAGCAGTCTATCACAGGGGGCGAAGGGCTACACCTTC	CASSLSQGAKGYTF
TRBV5-1	.	TRBJ2-3	.	TGCGCCAGCAGCTTGGACGGGGTAGGGGCAGATACGCAGTATTTT	CASSLDGVGADTQYF
TRBV5-6	.	TRBJ2-7	TRBD1	TGTGCCAGCAGCTTGTGGGGACAGGAATTCTACGAGCAGTACTTC	CASSLWGQEFYEQYF
TRBV6-5	.	TRBJ1-6	.	TGTGCCAGCAGCCTCGACATCCAATATAATTCACCCCTCCACTTT	CASSLDIQYNSPLHF
TRBV7-2	.	TRBJ2-7	.	TGTGCCAGCAGCTTAGCAGCCTACGAGCAGTACTTC	CASSLAAYEQYF
TRBV2	.	TRBJ1-3	.	TGTGCCAGCACCGCAGGTGGAAACACCATATATTTT	CASTAGGNTIYF